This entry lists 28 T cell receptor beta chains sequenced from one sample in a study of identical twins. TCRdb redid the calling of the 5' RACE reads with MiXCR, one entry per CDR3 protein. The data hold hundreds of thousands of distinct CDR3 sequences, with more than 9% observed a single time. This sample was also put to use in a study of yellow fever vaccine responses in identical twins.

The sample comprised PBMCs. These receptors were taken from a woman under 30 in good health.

CDR3 nucleotides: TGCAGCGTTGATTTAAGAGGTGCCCTCGCTGAAGCTTTCTTT. This sequence encodes CSVDLRGALAEAFF. The chain joins TRBV29-1 to TRBJ1-1; D is undetermined. The CDR3 runs 14 residues. V dropped 3 bases and J dropped 6 bases, with 17 bases sitting between them. Germline CDR1 reads SQVTM; CDR2 reads ANQGSEA.

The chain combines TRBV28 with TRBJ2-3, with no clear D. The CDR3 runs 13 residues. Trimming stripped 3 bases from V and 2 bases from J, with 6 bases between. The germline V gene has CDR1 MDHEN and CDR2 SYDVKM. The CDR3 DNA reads TGTGCCAGCAGTTTGATCTTCACAGATACGCAGTATTTT. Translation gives CASSLIFTDTQYF.

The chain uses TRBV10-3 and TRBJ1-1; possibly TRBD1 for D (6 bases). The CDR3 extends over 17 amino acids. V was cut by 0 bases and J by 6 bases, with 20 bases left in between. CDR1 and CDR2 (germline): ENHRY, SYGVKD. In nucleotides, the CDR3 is TGTGCCATCAGTGAGTCTGGGTGGGGTAGGGGGAATGCTGAAGCTTTCTTT. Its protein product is CAISESGWGRGNAEAFF.

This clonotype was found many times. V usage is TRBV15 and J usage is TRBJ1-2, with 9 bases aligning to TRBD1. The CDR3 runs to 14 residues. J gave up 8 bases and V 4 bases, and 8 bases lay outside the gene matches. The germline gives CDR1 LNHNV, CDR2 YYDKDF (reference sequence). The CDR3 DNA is TGTGCCACCAGCACAGACAGGGGGTACGGAGGCTACACCTTC. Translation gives CATSTDRGYGGYTF. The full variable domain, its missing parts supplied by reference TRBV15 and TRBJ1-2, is DAMVIQNPRYQVTQFGKPVTLSCSQTLNHNVMYWYQQKSSQAPKLLFHYYDKDFNNEADTPDNFQSRRPNTSFCFLDIRSPGLGDTAMYLCATSTDRGYGGYTFGSGTRLTVV.

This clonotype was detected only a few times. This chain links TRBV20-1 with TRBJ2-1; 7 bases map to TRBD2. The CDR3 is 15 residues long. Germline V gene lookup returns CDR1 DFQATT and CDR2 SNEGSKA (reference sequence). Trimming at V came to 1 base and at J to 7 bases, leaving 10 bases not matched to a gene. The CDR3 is CSARGLARFGNEQFF. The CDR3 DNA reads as TGCAGTGCTAGAGGACTAGCTCGGTTCGGGAATGAGCAGTTCTTC.

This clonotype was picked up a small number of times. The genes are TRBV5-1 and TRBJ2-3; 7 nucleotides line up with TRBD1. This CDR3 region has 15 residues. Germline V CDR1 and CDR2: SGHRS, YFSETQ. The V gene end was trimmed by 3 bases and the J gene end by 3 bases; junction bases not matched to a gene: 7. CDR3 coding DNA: TGCGCCAGCAGCTACCGGGACAGAGATACAGATACGCAGTATTTT. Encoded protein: CASSYRDRDTDTQYF. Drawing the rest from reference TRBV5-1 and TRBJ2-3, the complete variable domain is KAGVTQTPRYLIKTRGQQVTLSCSPISGHRSVSWYQQTPGQGLQFLFEYFSETQRNKGNFPGRFSGRQFSNSRSEMNVSTLELGDSALYLCASSYRDRDTDTQYFGPGTRLTVL.

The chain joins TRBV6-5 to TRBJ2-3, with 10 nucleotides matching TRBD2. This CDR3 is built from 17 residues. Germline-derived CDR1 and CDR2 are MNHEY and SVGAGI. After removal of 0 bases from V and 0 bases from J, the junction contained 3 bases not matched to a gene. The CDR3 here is CASSYSRAGGSTDTQYF. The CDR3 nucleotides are TGTGCCAGCAGTTACTCGAGAGCGGGAGGGAGCACAGATACGCAGTATTTT.

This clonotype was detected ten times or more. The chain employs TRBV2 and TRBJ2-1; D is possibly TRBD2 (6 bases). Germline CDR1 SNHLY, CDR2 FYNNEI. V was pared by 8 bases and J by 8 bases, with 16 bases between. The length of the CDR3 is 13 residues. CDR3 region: CASFGGSRYEQFF. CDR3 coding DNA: TGTGCCAGCTTTGGGGGGTCCAGGTATGAGCAGTTCTTC. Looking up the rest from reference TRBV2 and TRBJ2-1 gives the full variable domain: EPEVTQTPSHQVTQMGQEVILRCVPISNHLYFYWYRQILGQKVEFLVSFYNNEISEKSEIFDDQFSVERPDGSNFTLKIRSTKLEDSAMYFCASFGGSRYEQFFGPGTRLTVL.

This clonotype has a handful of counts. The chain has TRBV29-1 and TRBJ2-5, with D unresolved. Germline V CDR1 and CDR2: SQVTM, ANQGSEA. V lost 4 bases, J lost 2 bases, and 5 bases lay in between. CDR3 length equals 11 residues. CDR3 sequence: CSVAQQETQYF. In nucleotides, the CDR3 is TGCAGCGTTGCACAACAAGAGACCCAGTACTTC. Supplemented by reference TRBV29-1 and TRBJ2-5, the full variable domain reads SAVISQKPSRDICQRGTSLTIQCQVDSQVTMMFWYRQQPGQSLTLIATANQGSEATYESGFVIDKFPISRPNLTFSTLTVSNMSPEDSSIYLCSVAQQETQYFGPGTRLLVL.

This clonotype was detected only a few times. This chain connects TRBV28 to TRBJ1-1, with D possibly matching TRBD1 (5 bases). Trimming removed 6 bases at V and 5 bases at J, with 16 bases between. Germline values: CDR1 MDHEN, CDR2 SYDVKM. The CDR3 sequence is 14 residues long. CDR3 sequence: CASSPGGWGTEAFF. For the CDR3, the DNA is TGTGCCAGCAGCCCCGGGGGATGGGGTACTGAAGCTTTCTTT.

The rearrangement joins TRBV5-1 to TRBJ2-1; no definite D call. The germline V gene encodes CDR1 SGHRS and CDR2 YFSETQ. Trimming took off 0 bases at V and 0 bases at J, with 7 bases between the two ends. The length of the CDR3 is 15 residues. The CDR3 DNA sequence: TGCGCCAGCAGCTTGGTCATAGACTCCTACAATGAGCAGTTCTTC. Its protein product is CASSLVIDSYNEQFF.

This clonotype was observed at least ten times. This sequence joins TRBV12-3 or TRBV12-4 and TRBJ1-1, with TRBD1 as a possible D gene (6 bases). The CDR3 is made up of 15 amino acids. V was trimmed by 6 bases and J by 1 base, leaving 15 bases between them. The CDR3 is CASSAGEIGNTEAFF. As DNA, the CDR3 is TGTGCCAGCAGCGCAGGGGAGATCGGGAACACTGAAGCTTTCTTT.

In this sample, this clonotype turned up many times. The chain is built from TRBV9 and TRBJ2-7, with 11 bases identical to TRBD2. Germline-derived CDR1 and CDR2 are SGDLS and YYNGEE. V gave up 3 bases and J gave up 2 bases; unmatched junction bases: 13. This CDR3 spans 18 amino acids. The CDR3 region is CASSAGLAGGKITYEQYF. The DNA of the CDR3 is TGTGCCAGCAGCGCAGGACTAGCGGGCGGTAAAATAACCTACGAGCAGTACTTC.

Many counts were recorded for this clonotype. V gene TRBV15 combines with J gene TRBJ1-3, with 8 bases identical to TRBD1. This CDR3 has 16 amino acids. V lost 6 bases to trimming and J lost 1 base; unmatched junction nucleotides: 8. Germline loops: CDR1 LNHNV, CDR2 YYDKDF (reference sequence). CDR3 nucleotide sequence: TGTGCCACCAGGCTGGGACAGGTCGGATCTGGAAACACCATATATTTT. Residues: CATRLGQVGSGNTIYF.

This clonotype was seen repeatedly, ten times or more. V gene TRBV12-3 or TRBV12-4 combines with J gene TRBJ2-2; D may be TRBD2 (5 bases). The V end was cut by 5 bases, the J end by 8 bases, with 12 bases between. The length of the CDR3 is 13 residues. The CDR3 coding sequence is TGTGCCAGCAGTCCCCCGGGATCGGGGGAGCTGTTTTTT. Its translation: CASSPPGSGELFF.

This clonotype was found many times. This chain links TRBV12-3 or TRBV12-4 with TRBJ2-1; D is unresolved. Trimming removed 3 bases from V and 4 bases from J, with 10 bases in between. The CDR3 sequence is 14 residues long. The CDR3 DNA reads TGTGCCAGCAGTTTGTCGCCAGCATACAATGAGCAGTTCTTC. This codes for CASSLSPAYNEQFF.

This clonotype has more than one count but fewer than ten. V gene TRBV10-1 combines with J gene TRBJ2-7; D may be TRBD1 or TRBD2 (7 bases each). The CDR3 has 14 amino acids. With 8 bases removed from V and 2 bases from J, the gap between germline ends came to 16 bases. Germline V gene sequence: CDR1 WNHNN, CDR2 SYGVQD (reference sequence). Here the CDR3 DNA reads TGCGCCAGCCAGAGGGCAGGGGGGGCCTACGAGCAGTACTTC. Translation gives CASQRAGGAYEQYF.

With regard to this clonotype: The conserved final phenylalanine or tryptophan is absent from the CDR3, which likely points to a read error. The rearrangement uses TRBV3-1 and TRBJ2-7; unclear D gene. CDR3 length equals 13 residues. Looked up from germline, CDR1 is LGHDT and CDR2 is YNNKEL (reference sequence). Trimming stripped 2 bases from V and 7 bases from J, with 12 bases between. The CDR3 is CASSQSSPLEQYL. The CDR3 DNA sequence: TGTGCCAGCAGCCAAAGTAGCCCCCTGGAGCAGTACCTC.

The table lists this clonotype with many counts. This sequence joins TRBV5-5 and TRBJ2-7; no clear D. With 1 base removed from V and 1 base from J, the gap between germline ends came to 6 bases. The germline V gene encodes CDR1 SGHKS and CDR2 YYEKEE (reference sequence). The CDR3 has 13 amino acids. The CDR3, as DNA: TGTGCCAGCAGCTTGACAGCTTCCTACGAGCAGTACGTC. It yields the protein CASSLTASYEQYV.

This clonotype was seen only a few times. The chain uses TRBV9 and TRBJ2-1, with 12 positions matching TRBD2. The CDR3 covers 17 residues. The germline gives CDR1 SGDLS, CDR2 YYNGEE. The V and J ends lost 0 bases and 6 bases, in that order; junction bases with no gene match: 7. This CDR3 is CASSVASGGVPGNEQFF. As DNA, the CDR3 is TGTGCCAGCAGCGTAGCTAGCGGGGGGGTCCCGGGCAATGAGCAGTTCTTC.

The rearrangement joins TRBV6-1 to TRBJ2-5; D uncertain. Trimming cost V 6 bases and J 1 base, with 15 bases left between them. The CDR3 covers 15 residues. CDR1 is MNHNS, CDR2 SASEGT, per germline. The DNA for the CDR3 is TGTGCCAGCAGCCGACGCTTACCGATCCAAGAGACCCAGTACTTC. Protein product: CASSRRLPIQETQYF.

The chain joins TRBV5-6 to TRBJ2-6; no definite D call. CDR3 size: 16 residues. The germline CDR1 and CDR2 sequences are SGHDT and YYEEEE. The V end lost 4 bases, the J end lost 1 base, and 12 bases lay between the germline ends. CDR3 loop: CASSTPTRSGANVLTF. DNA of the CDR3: TGTGCCAGCAGCACCCCTACCCGATCTGGGGCCAACGTCCTGACTTTC.

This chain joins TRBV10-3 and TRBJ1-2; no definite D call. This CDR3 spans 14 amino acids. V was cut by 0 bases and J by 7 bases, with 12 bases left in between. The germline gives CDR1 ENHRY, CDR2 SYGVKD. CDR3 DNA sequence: TGTGCCATCAGTGAGTCGACCGAGACTGGTGGCTACACCTTC. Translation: CAISESTETGGYTF.

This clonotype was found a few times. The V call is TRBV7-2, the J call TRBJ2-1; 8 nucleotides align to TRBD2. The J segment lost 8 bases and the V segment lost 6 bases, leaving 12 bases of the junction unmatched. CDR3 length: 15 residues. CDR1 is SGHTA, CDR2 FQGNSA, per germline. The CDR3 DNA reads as TGTGCCAGCAGGTTTAGGGTCGGACTAGCCGATGAGCAGTTCTTC. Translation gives CASRFRVGLADEQFF.

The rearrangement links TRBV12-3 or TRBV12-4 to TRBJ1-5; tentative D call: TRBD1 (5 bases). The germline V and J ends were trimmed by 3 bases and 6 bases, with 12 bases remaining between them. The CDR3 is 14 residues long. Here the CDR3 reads CASSFGATTQPQHF. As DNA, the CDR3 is TGTGCCAGCAGTTTTGGGGCCACGACTCAGCCCCAGCATTTT.

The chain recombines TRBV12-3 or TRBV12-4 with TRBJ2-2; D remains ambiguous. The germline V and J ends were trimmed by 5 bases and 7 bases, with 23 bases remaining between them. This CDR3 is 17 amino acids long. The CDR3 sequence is CASSQPLGLSFGGELFF. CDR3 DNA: TGTGCCAGCAGTCAGCCGTTGGGTTTGTCTTTCGGCGGGGAGCTGTTTTTT.

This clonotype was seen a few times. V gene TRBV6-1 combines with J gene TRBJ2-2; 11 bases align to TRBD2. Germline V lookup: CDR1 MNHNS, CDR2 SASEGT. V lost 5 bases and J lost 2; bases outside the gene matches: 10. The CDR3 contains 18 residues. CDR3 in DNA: TGTGCCAGCAGTCCCTTTCACCTAGCGGGAGGTAACACCGGGGAGCTGTTTTTT. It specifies CASSPFHLAGGNTGELFF.

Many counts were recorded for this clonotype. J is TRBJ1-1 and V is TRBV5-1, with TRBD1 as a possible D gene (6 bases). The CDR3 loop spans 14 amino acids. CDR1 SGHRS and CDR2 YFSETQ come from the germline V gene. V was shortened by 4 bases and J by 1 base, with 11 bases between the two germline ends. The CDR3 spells CASSPTQGNTEAFF. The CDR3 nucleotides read TGCGCCAGCAGCCCAACACAGGGGAACACTGAAGCTTTCTTT.